These T cell receptor beta chains were read from a single sample in a study of T cell responses to AZD1222 COVID-19 vaccine. Assay used: immunoSEQ multiplex PCR; TCRdb lists only in-frame clones, some missing. The sample includes approximately 160,000 clones, approximately 94% of them seen just once. The starting material was peripheral blood, obtained 28 days after the second AZD1222 dose. These receptors were taken from an adult who received the AZD1222 COVID-19 vaccine. CDR3s include the opening cysteine and the closing phenylalanine or tryptophan. Only part of the rows carry a size: once, few, many, or a class if the clone is expanded.

V,size,CDR3
TRBV7-3,NA,CASSSRGGELTEAFF
TRBV11-2,NA,CASSFQPGNTIYF
TRBV6-5,NA,CASSKKIWGNYGYTF
TRBV6-6,NA,CASHGVASFF
TRBV2,NA,CASSLGGDEQYF
TRBV30,NA,CAWSVASRSPLHF
TRBV5-1,NA,CASSFGSGRANEQYF
TRBV24-1,NA,CATSDLGTSGSVEQFF
TRBV4-1,NA,CASSQIPVGGTYGYTF
TRBV18,NA,CASSPGQDYGYTF
TRBV28,NA,CASSLPSSSNQPQHF
TRBV28,NA,CASSLFRFMNTEAFF
TRBV12-3/TRBV12-4,NA,CASGRQGGIGYTF
TRBV6-5,NA,CASRRPGQGFSGYTF
TRBV20-1,NA,CSARDLATRTDTQYF
TRBV5-3,NA,CAPGRTGIDGYTF
TRBV10-3,NA,CAISDREGAEAFF
TRBV7-8,NA,CASSPGLTEAFF
TRBV6-5,few,CASSRLQGGEKLFF
TRBV28,NA,CASRSKKGIYGYTF
TRBV18,NA,CASSPPHGTGFTGELFF
TRBV25-1,NA,CASSERGLREKLFF
TRBV2,NA,CASRRAGGVYEQYF
TRBV7-8,NA,CASSGGQNTEAFF
TRBV7-9,NA,CASSTFAGGAGNIQYF
TRBV19,NA,CASSRGGGSTNEKLFF